A selection of T cell receptor beta chains follows, all from one sample in a study of vaccination effects on CD4 cells after COVID-19. Profiled with immunoSEQ multiplex PCR; TCRdb holds only in-frame clones, not every one. This sample has tens of thousands of clones, with 76% found just once. These receptors have no known antigen. The sequences come from CD4+ T cells from PBMCs cultured without peptide, collected before COVID-19 vaccination. Receptor source: a human donor who had a prior SARS-CoV-2 infection. Each CDR3 is given with its conserved first and last residue. Each record gives: V gene, clone size, D gene, J gene, CDR3 length, CDR3 DNA, CDR3 protein. A D gene is named only where the DNA matches it firmly. The size of a clone is reported for some rows only, either as once, few or many, or as a class for expanded clones.

>TRBV9|NA|TRBD2|TRBJ2-1|17
TGTGCCAGCAGCGTTGGGCGTTCCGGGACTAACAACAATGAGCAGTTCTTC
CASSVGRSGTNNNEQFF
>TRBV5-1|few|TRBD1|TRBJ1-2|17
TGCGCCAGCAGCTCCGCTGGGACAGGTTTCACGGGGCATGGCTACACCTTC
CASSSAGTGFTGHGYTF
>TRBV7-2|NA|NA|TRBJ2-2|12
TGTGCCAGCGGGCGTAACACCGGGGAGCTGTTTTTT
CASGRNTGELFF
>TRBV28|NA|NA|TRBJ1-2|14
TGTGCCAGCAGTTTCGGGGGGGTGAACTATGGCTACACCTTC
CASSFGGVNYGYTF
>TRBV29-1|NA|NA|TRBJ2-1|10
TGCAGCGTTGGAGGAAATGAGCAGTTCTTC
CSVGGNEQFF
>TRBV6-1|NA|NA|TRBJ1-2|15
TGTGCCAGCAGTGAAAATGGTGGGACGGCCTATGGCTACACCTTC
CASSENGGTAYGYTF
>TRBV15|NA|NA|TRBJ1-2|13
TGTGCCACCAGTCAGGTCGCTAACTATGGCTACACCTTC
CATSQVANYGYTF
>TRBV5-4|NA|TRBD2|TRBJ2-3|16
TGTGCCAGCAGTACCCAAGCGGGGGGGAAGACAGATACGCAGTATTTT
CASSTQAGGKTDTQYF
>TRBV2|NA|TRBD2|TRBJ2-3|15
TGTGCCAGCAGGGGGACTAGCGGGGTGACAGATACGCAGTATTTT
CASRGTSGVTDTQYF
>TRBV7-9|NA|NA|TRBJ1-2|13
TGTGCCAGCAGATCAGGGAAAGGAGATGGCTACACCTTC
CASRSGKGDGYTF
>TRBV14|few|TRBD2|TRBJ2-4|15
TGTGCCAGCAGCCAAGAGGTAGCGGCGGGGGGGATTCAGTACTTC
CASSQEVAAGGIQYF
>TRBV2|few|NA|TRBJ1-5|17
TGTGCCAGCACCCCCGGAACCAGCCCTTATAGCAATCAGCCCCAGCATTTT
CASTPGTSPYSNQPQHF
>TRBV5-1|NA|TRBD2|TRBJ2-1|15
TGCGCCAGCAGCGAGACTAGCGGGAACTACAATGAGCAGTTCTTC
CASSETSGNYNEQFF
>TRBV5-6|NA|NA|TRBJ1-2|15
TGTGCCAGCAGCCCCATCCCGGACAGTATCTATGGCTACACCTTC
CASSPIPDSIYGYTF
>TRBV2|NA|NA|TRBJ2-5|12
TGTGCCAGCAGGGACGACAGGGAGACCCAGTACTTC
CASRDDRETQYF
>TRBV19|NA|NA|TRBJ1-1|13
TGTGCCAGTAGTGTGCGAGGGAACACTGAAGCTTTCTTT
CASSVRGNTEAFF
>TRBV7-9|NA|NA|TRBJ1-1|13
TGTGCCAGCAGCTTATTGGTCCAGGGTGAAGCTTTCTTT
CASSLLVQGEAFF
>TRBV6-6|NA|NA|TRBJ2-7|12
TGTGCCACTAAGGAGCCCACCTACGAGCAGTACTTC
CATKEPTYEQYF
>TRBV5-4|NA|NA|TRBJ1-1|15
TGTGCCAGCAGCCCCAGAACACTTGGGAACACTGAAGCTTTCTTT
CASSPRTLGNTEAFF
>TRBV9|NA|NA|TRBJ2-2|17
TGTGCCAGCAGCGTAGTTGTGAACTCCGCGCTGCCCGGGGAGCTGTTTTTT
CASSVVVNSALPGELFF
>TRBV12-3/TRBV12-4|NA|NA|TRBJ2-5|12
TGTGCCAGCAAGGGTTCCGCAGAGACCCAGTACTTC
CASKGSAETQYF
>TRBV11-2|NA|NA|TRBJ2-5|15
TGTGCCAGCAGCTTAGATTGGGCCCCCGGGGAGACCCAGTACTTC
CASSLDWAPGETQYF
>TRBV19|NA|TRBD1|TRBJ1-6|15
TGTGCCAGTAGGCCGGGACAGGGGTATAATTCACCCCTCCACTTT
CASRPGQGYNSPLHF